The 24 T cell receptor beta chains below were found in one sample sequenced in a study of blood T cell repertoires in COVID-19. Only in-frame clones appear in the TCRdb table, and some are missing; sequencing was by immunoSEQ multiplex PCR. The table shows over 130,000 clones, with around 80% occurring only once. The sequenced material came from PBMCs or T cells enriched from blood (not recorded which). Every receptor here comes from a woman aged 18-30 years who had been exposed to COVID-19.

The chain employs TRBV5-1 and TRBJ1-1; 7 nucleotides align to TRBD1. The germline V gene encodes CDR1 SGHRS and CDR2 YFSETQ. V gave up 4 bases and J gave up 4 bases; unmatched junction bases: 4. The length of the CDR3 is 13 residues. The CDR3 DNA sequence: TGCGCCAGCAGCCCGACAGGGTTCACTGAAGCTTTCTTT. Translation gives CASSPTGFTEAFF.

The chain uses TRBV9 and TRBJ2-7; perhaps TRBD1 as D (7 bases). Germline V CDR1 and CDR2: SGDLS, YYNGEE. There are 15 residues in the CDR3. Trimming left V 5 bases short and J 7 bases short, with 22 bases between. DNA for the CDR3: TGTGCCAGCAGTGGAGGGACAATAGGGGGCGGGGAGCAGTACTTC. The encoded protein is CASSGGTIGGGEQYF.

The genes are TRBV7-2 and TRBJ2-1, with TRBD2 as a possible D gene (6 bases). With 2 bases removed from V and 4 bases from J, the gap between germline ends came to 18 bases. Germline lookup yields CDR1 SGHTA and CDR2 FQGNSA. The CDR3 runs to 17 residues. As DNA, the CDR3 is TGTGCCAGCAGCTTACGAGTGCAGCTAGCGACATACAATGAGCAGTTCTTC. Translation: CASSLRVQLATYNEQFF.

The chain employs TRBV14 and TRBJ1-3, with D unresolved. The CDR3 consists of 14 residues. Germline CDR1 reads SGHDN; CDR2 reads FVKESK. V was clipped by 4 bases and J by 3 bases, with 10 bases between them. The CDR3 loop reads CASSPQTFGNTIYF. The DNA of the CDR3 is TGTGCCAGCAGCCCGCAGACTTTTGGAAACACCATATATTTT.

The rearrangement links TRBV29-1 to TRBJ2-7; D possibly corresponds to TRBD1 (6 bases). In germline, CDR1 is SQVTM, CDR2 ANQGSEA. The CDR3 covers 12 residues. Trimming cost V 4 bases and J 7 bases, with 14 bases left between them. CDR3 amino acids: CSVVQGLGEQYF. CDR3 nucleotides: TGCAGCGTTGTACAGGGCCTGGGGGAGCAGTACTTC.

The rearrangement joins TRBV6-4 to TRBJ1-6, with 7 bases matching TRBD1. There are 17 residues in the CDR3. CDR1 and CDR2 (germline): MRHNA, SNTAGT. Germline trimming cut 6 bases from V and 7 bases from J; bases unmatched to any gene: 15. CDR3 DNA: TGTGCCAGCAGCCCTAAAGGTGCGGGACAGACAAATTCACCCCTCCACTTT. This gives the protein CASSPKGAGQTNSPLHF.

This chain uses TRBV11-2 with TRBJ2-2, with TRBD2 identical over 8 bases. The CDR3 is 17 amino acids. V dropped 4 bases and J dropped 1; count of bases not matched to a gene: 8. Germline V gives CDR1 SGHAT, CDR2 FQNNGV. This CDR3 reads CASSSTESGRNTGELFF. CDR3 coding DNA: TGTGCCAGCAGCTCAACAGAAAGCGGGAGGAACACCGGGGAGCTGTTTTTT.

The chain uses TRBV14 and TRBJ1-2; no clear D. V was clipped by 0 bases and J by 6 bases, with 8 bases between them. The germline V gene has CDR1 SGHDN and CDR2 FVKESK. This CDR3 is built from 13 residues. The CDR3, as DNA: TGTGCCAGCAGCCAAGATCTACAGCATGGCTACACCTTC. Protein sequence: CASSQDLQHGYTF.

V gene TRBV6-4 combines with J gene TRBJ2-1, with 8 positions matching TRBD2. Trimming took 3 bases from V and 4 from J; bases not matched to a gene: 8. Germline CDR1 MRHNA, CDR2 SNTAGT. This CDR3 region has 16 residues. The CDR3 coding sequence is TGTGCCAGCAGTGAAGAAGGTTTAGCGGGATACAATGAGCAGTTCTTC. Residues: CASSEEGLAGYNEQFF.

The chain recombines TRBV5-1 with TRBJ2-3, with 9 bases fitting TRBD2. Trimming cost V 4 bases and J 5 bases; bases outside gene matches: 11. Germline V CDR1 and CDR2: SGHRS, YFSETQ. There are 16 residues in the CDR3. The CDR3, as DNA: TGCGCCAGCAGCCCCGTCGGGACTAGCTCACAAGATACGCAGTATTTT. The encoded protein is CASSPVGTSSQDTQYF.

This clone was seen a few times. The V gene is TRBV7-2, the J gene TRBJ2-1; 10 nucleotides match TRBD2. Losses at the gene ends were 7 bases for V and 7 bases for J; bases not matched to a gene: 7. This CDR3 region has 14 residues. Germline V gene lookup returns CDR1 SGHTA and CDR2 FQGNSA. CDR3 residues: CASKTSGVSNEQFF. CDR3 DNA: TGTGCCAGCAAAACTAGCGGGGTTAGTAATGAGCAGTTCTTC.

This rearrangement joins TRBV9 to TRBJ2-5, with D maybe TRBD2 (6 bases). The CDR3 consists of 17 residues. Trimming stripped 1 base from V and 2 bases from J, with 18 bases between. The V gene's germline CDR1 is SGDLS and CDR2 YYNGEE. The CDR3 nucleotides are TGTGCCAGCAGCGTATCCACAAACGTGGCGGGACAAGAGACCCAGTACTTC. Translating it yields CASSVSTNVAGQETQYF.

The sample holds one count of this clone. The chain employs TRBV6-5 and TRBJ1-2, with D possibly TRBD1 on 5 matching bases. CDR1 is MNHEY and CDR2 is SVGAGI in the germline V gene. Trimming left V 2 bases short and J 6 bases short, with 7 bases between. This CDR3 is 12 amino acids long. For the CDR3, the DNA is TGTGCCAGCAGTTACGGACACGATGGCTACACCTTC. It yields the protein CASSYGHDGYTF.

The gene calls are TRBV10-1 and TRBJ1-1, with D hard to call. Trimming shortened V by 4 bases and J by 1 base, and 7 bases separated the two germline ends. This CDR3 has 13 residues. CDR1 and CDR2 (germline): WNHNN, SYGVQD (reference sequence). The CDR3 sequence is CASSGAGNTEAFF. CDR3 nucleotide sequence: TGCGCCAGCAGTGGGGCAGGGAACACTGAAGCTTTCTTT.

This clone was observed a single time. The chain recombines TRBV28 with TRBJ1-3; 9 nucleotides match TRBD1. CDR1 is MDHEN and CDR2 is SYDVKM in the germline V gene. The CDR3 consists of 17 residues. The V segment lost 5 bases and the J segment 0 bases; nucleotides outside the gene matches: 8. This CDR3 reads CASSPWTGASSGNTIYF. CDR3 sequence (DNA): TGTGCCAGCAGTCCTTGGACAGGGGCTAGCTCTGGAAACACCATATATTTT.

Only one count was recorded for this clone. The chain employs TRBV9 and TRBJ2-3; D unclear. V lost 3 bases and J 2 bases, leaving 13 bases between the germline ends. CDR1 is SGDLS and CDR2 is YYNGEE in the germline V gene. The CDR3 runs 15 residues. In nucleotides, the CDR3 is TGTGCCAGCAGCGATTCAGGATTTGACACAGATACGCAGTATTTT. It is translated as CASSDSGFDTDTQYF. Combining the CDR3 with reference TRBV9 and TRBJ2-3 gives the whole variable domain DSGVTQTPKHLITATGQRVTLRCSPRSGDLSVYWYQQSLDQGLQFLIQYYNGEERAKGNILERFSAQQFPDLHSELNLSSLELGDSALYFCASSDSGFDTDTQYFGPGTRLTVL.

V gene TRBV5-4 combines with J gene TRBJ1-2, with D possibly TRBD1 on 6 matching bases. The CDR3 is made up of 13 amino acids. Germline CDR1 reads SGHNT; CDR2 reads YYREEE (reference sequence). Trimming left V 4 bases short and J 2 bases short, with 9 bases between. CDR3 sequence: CASSPTGNYGYTF. The CDR3 coding sequence is TGTGCCAGCAGCCCCACAGGGAACTATGGCTACACCTTC. Full variable domain (missing parts from reference TRBV5-4 and TRBJ1-2): ETGVTQSPTHLIKTRGQQVTLRCSSQSGHNTVSWYQQALGQGPQFIFQYYREEENGRGNFPPRFSGLQFPNYSSELNVNALELDDSALYLCASSPTGNYGYTFGSGTRLTVV.

The chain recombines TRBV14 with TRBJ2-1; TRBD2 aligns across 12 bases. CDR1 and CDR2 from the germline V gene are SGHDN and FVKESK. The CDR3 sequence is 20 residues long. J was trimmed by 0 bases and V by 5 bases; bases with no gene match: 14. Here the CDR3 reads CASSATPGLAGGSSYNEQFF. The DNA for the CDR3 is TGTGCCAGCAGCGCGACGCCGGGACTAGCGGGTGGGAGCTCCTACAATGAGCAGTTCTTC. Full variable domain (outside the CDR3, taken from reference TRBV14 and TRBJ2-1): EAGVTQFPSHSVIEKGQTVTLRCDPISGHDNLYWYRRVMGKEIKFLLHFVKESKQDESGMPNNRFLAERTGGTYSTLKVQPAELEDSGVYFCASSATPGLAGGSSYNEQFFGPGTRLTVL.

The rearrangement links TRBV11-2 to TRBJ2-7; no clear D. Trimming shortened V by 1 base and J by 5 bases, and 12 bases separated the two germline ends. Per the germline V gene, CDR1 is SGHAT and CDR2 is FQNNGV. The CDR3 sequence is 14 residues long. CDR3 sequence (DNA): TGTGCCAGCAGCTTAGTTCCCCTACCCAACGAGCAGTACTTC. Amino acids: CASSLVPLPNEQYF. Full variable domain (remainder filled in from reference TRBV11-2 and TRBJ2-7): EAGVAQSPRYKIIEKRQSVAFWCNPISGHATLYWYQQILGQGPKLLIQFQNNGVVDDSQLPKDRFSAERLKGVDSTLKIQPAKLEDSAVYLCASSLVPLPNEQYFGPGTRLTVT.

The CDR3 DNA follows: TGTGCCAGCTCACCGGACAACTACTATGGCTACACCTTC. It yields the protein CASSPDNYYGYTF. The chain carries TRBV18 and TRBJ1-2; D possibly corresponds to TRBD1 (5 bases). V lost 3 bases and J 3 bases, leaving 8 bases between the germline ends. This CDR3 is built from 13 residues. Per the germline V gene, CDR1 is KGHSH and CDR2 is LQKENI.

This chain joins TRBV3-1 (or the pseudogene TRBV3-2) and TRBJ2-4, with a weak D call TRBD2 (6 bases). Germline CDR1 LGHDT, CDR2 YNNKEL (reference sequence). V lost 3 bases, J lost 1 base, and 10 bases lay in between. The CDR3 is 15 residues long. The CDR3 nucleotides read TGTGCCAGCAGCCAGGGGGGTGGGGCCAAAAACATTCAGTACTTC. Protein: CASSQGGGAKNIQYF.

The chain combines TRBV29-1 with TRBJ2-5; 7 bases match TRBD1. This CDR3 is built from 15 residues. The V and J ends lost 4 bases and 0 bases, in that order; junction bases with no gene match: 8. The V gene's germline CDR1 is SQVTM and CDR2 ANQGSEA. CDR3 sequence: CSVVTQGVYQETQYF. CDR3 nucleotides: TGCAGCGTTGTAACGCAGGGGGTATACCAAGAGACCCAGTACTTC.

The chain carries TRBV25-1 and TRBJ2-3; 8 bases line up with TRBD1. Germline CDR1 is MGHDK and CDR2 is SYGVNS. The CDR3 length is 17 residues. Losses at the gene ends were 4 bases for V and 0 bases for J; bases not matched to a gene: 9. The CDR3, as DNA: TGTGCCAGCAGTGGGGACGACAGGGGCGAGAGCACAGATACGCAGTATTTT. This gives the protein CASSGDDRGESTDTQYF.

This chain connects TRBV4-1 to TRBJ2-7; TRBD2 agrees at 7 bases. The CDR3 consists of 13 residues. V lost 6 bases, J lost 3 bases, and 5 bases stayed unmatched. Germline assignment: CDR1 MGHRA and CDR2 YSYEKL. The CDR3 nucleotides read TGCGCCAGCAGGGGGGAGGGCCACTACGAGCAGTACTTC. Protein product: CASRGEGHYEQYF.